These 12 T cell receptor beta chains came from one sample sequenced in a study of blood T cell repertoires in COVID-19. Sequenced by immunoSEQ multiplex PCR; TCRdb stores in-frame clones only, minus some. The table shows 150,000 to 190,000 clones, with roughly 81% occurring only once. Sequencing was done on a sample of peripheral blood. The receptors were sampled from an older woman with COVID-19, enrolled during active disease.

The rearrangement links TRBV6-2 or TRBV6-3 to TRBJ1-1, with TRBD1 identical over 8 bases. The CDR3 is 11 residues long. The V segment lost 5 bases and the J segment 8 bases; nucleotides outside the gene matches: 1. The germline CDR1 and CDR2 sequences are MNHEY and SVGEGT. In DNA form, the CDR3 reads TGTGCCAGCAGTGACAGGGGCGAAGCTTTCTTT. It translates to CASSDRGEAFF.

The gene calls are TRBV7-8 and TRBJ1-6; the match to TRBD1 covers 8 bases. Unmatched junction bases numbered 21, after V lost 1 base and J lost 7 bases. The CDR3 has 21 amino acids. The germline CDR1 and CDR2 sequences are SGHVS and FQNEAQ. CDR3 protein: CASSLGALPGQAAMGNSPLHF. DNA of the CDR3: TGTGCCAGCAGCTTAGGTGCCTTACCGGGACAGGCCGCGATGGGGAATTCACCCCTCCACTTT.

The J gene is TRBJ1-3, the V gene TRBV7-9, with unresolved D. This CDR3 contains 12 residues. Between the trimmed V and J ends, which lost 5 bases and 0 bases, there was a span of 2 bases. CDR1 and CDR2 from the germline V gene are SEHNR and FQNEAQ (reference sequence). The CDR3 loop reads CASSLSGNTIYF. The CDR3 DNA is TGTGCCAGCAGCCTCTCTGGAAACACCATATATTTT.

The chain couples TRBV5-1 to TRBJ1-4; 7 bases match TRBD1. This CDR3 has 15 residues. V shed 1 base, J shed 6 bases, and the junction held 6 bases outside the gene matches. CDR1 and CDR2 from the germline V gene are SGHRS and YFSETQ. The CDR3 loop is CASSLRQGGDEKLFF. CDR3 in DNA: TGCGCCAGCAGCTTGCGGCAGGGGGGTGATGAAAAACTGTTTTTT.

The chain combines TRBV21-1 with TRBJ1-5; the table gives TRBD1 as D, unverified against the DNA. TRBV21-1 represents a pseudogene. This CDR3 spans 15 amino acids. The CDR3 region has the DNA TGTGCCAGCAGCAAACGGGTGACAGGGGGTAACCCCCAGCATTTT. The encoded protein is CASSKRVTGGNPQHF.

The chain carries TRBV5-1 and TRBJ2-2, with a weak D call TRBD2 (5 bases). Per germline, CDR1 SGHRS and CDR2 YFSETQ. Trimming stripped 9 bases from V and 3 bases from J, with 15 bases between. The CDR3 is made up of 14 amino acids. The CDR3 spells CAIRPGDDTGELFF. As DNA, the CDR3 is TGCGCCATCCGACCCGGGGATGACACCGGGGAGCTGTTTTTT.

This clone was detected once. This rearrangement joins TRBV5-1 to TRBJ2-7; D perhaps matches TRBD2 (5 bases). The CDR3 consists of 15 residues. The V gene lost 4 bases and the J gene lost 0 bases, with 14 bases spanning the gap. Germline values: CDR1 SGHRS, CDR2 YFSETQ. The CDR3 spells CASSPGWGSSYEQYV. The CDR3 nucleotides read TGCGCCAGCAGCCCGGGGTGGGGTAGCTCCTACGAGCAGTACGTC.

The V call is TRBV19, the J call TRBJ2-1, with 8 bases matching TRBD1. The V gene's germline CDR1 is LNHDA and CDR2 SQIVND (reference sequence). The CDR3 runs to 15 residues. The ends lost 5 bases at V and 5 bases at J; junction bases unmatched: 8. CDR3 nucleotides: TGTGCCAGTAGTCAAGTACAGGGGGTGGACAATGAGCAGTTCTTC. Translating gives CASSQVQGVDNEQFF.

Ten or more counts support this clone. This rearrangement joins TRBV28 to TRBJ1-3; 10 bases align to TRBD1. The CDR3 loop spans 16 amino acids. Trimming removed 3 bases from V and 5 bases from J; junction bases left unmatched: 7. CDR1 MDHEN and CDR2 SYDVKM come from the germline V gene. CDR3 DNA sequence: TGTGCCAGCAGTTTGGCGACAGGGGGCGCGAGAAACACCATATATTTT. Translation: CASSLATGGARNTIYF.

The rearrangement joins TRBV5-1 to TRBJ1-2, with D tentatively TRBD1 (6 bases). With 6 bases removed from V and 2 bases from J, the gap between germline ends came to 20 bases. Germline V gene lookup returns CDR1 SGHRS and CDR2 YFSETQ. This CDR3 has 16 amino acids. CDR3 DNA: TGCGCCAGCACCCAGGTCCTTGGGACACCGAACTATGGCTACACCTTC. Translation: CASTQVLGTPNYGYTF.

The chain carries TRBV19 and TRBJ1-2; no clear D gene. The germline V and J ends were trimmed by 5 bases and 3 bases, with 10 bases remaining between them. The CDR3 is made up of 13 amino acids. CDR1 is LNHDA, CDR2 SQIVND, per germline (reference sequence). The CDR3 DNA follows: TGTGCCAGTAGTCAGCGGGAGGACTATGGCTACACCTTC. Amino acid sequence: CASSQREDYGYTF. Complete variable domain (other parts from reference TRBV19 and TRBJ1-2): DGGITQSPKYLFRKEGQNVTLSCEQNLNHDAMYWYRQDPGQGLRLIYYSQIVNDFQKGDIAEGYSVSREKKESFPLTVTSAQKNPTAFYLCASSQREDYGYTFGSGTRLTVV.

V and J are TRBV4-1 and TRBJ2-2; D is perhaps TRBD2 (5 bases). The CDR3 has 17 residues. CDR1 and CDR2 (germline): MGHRA, YSYEKL. Trimming left V 1 base short and J 3 bases short, with 15 bases between. CDR3 region: CASSQGGRLEYTGELFF. Written as DNA, the CDR3 is TGCGCCAGCAGCCAAGGTGGGAGACTTGAATACACCGGGGAGCTGTTTTTT.